A single sample gave rise to the 24 T cell receptor beta chains below, sequenced in a study of graft-versus-host responses after intestinal transplantation. These TCRs are of unknown antigen specificity. Repertoires were generated with immunoSEQ multiplex PCR, while TCRdb's copy carries only in-frame clones and drops some. This table holds more than 85,000 clones, under 95% found once. Sequencing was performed on unstimulated CD8+ T cells sorted from spleen or lymph node cells, taken before intestinal transplant. These receptors all stem from a human donor who received an intestinal transplant.

The chain carries TRBV5-5 and TRBJ1-5, with D possibly TRBD1 on 6 matching bases. Per germline, CDR1 SGHKS and CDR2 YYEKEE (reference sequence). V lost 0 bases and J lost 1, with 17 bases in between. The CDR3 totals 18 residues. Written as DNA, the CDR3 is TGTGCCAGCAGCTTGGGGTATATCCGGGGGGCAAGCAATCAGCCCCAGCATTTT. This sequence encodes CASSLGYIRGASNQPQHF.

The chain joins TRBV19 to TRBJ1-1; D is uncertain. V lost 7 bases and J 0 bases, leaving 9 bases between the germline ends. Germline CDR1 and CDR2: LNHDA and SQIVND (reference sequence). The CDR3 length is 13 residues. This CDR3 reads CASNPGMNTEAFF. CDR3 nucleotides: TGTGCCAGTAACCCGGGTATGAACACTGAAGCTTTCTTT.

This chain connects TRBV27 to TRBJ2-7, with 7 bases fitting TRBD1. Germline V gene data show CDR1 as MNHEY and CDR2 as SMNVEV (reference sequence). This CDR3 comprises 14 residues. With 5 bases clipped from V and 0 bases from J, the junction kept 4 bases outside the gene matches. For the CDR3, the DNA is TGTGCCAGCAGTCAGCGACAGGGCTCCTACGAGCAGTACTTC. Protein sequence: CASSQRQGSYEQYF.

This chain uses TRBV30 with TRBJ2-1; tentatively, D is TRBD2 (7 bases). Trimming removed 1 base at V and 2 bases at J, with 12 bases between. Germline V gives CDR1 GTSNPN, CDR2 SVGIG (reference sequence). This CDR3 is built from 15 residues. CDR3 sequence (DNA): TGTGCCTGGAGTGGGGGGGGCGCCGCCTACAATGAGCAGTTCTTC. It yields the protein CAWSGGGAAYNEQFF.

V usage is TRBV5-6 and J usage is TRBJ1-2; D is unclear. Trimming pared 4 bases from V and 8 bases from J, leaving 15 bases between. The CDR3 runs 13 residues. Germline V gene data show CDR1 as SGHDT and CDR2 as YYEEEE. The chain's CDR3 is CASSPEGVKGYTF. Written as DNA, the CDR3 is TGTGCCAGCAGCCCGGAGGGTGTAAAAGGCTACACCTTC. Based on the CDR3 plus reference TRBV5-6 and TRBJ1-2, the full variable domain is DAGVTQSPTHLIKTRGQQVTLRCSPKSGHDTVSWYQQALGQGPQFIFQYYEEEERQRGNFPDRFSGHQFPNYSSELNVNALLLGDSALYLCASSPEGVKGYTFGSGTRLTVV.

J is TRBJ2-7 and V is TRBV9, with 10 bases identical to TRBD1. The J segment lost 7 bases and the V segment lost 0 bases, leaving 1 base of the junction unmatched. Germline V gives CDR1 SGDLS, CDR2 YYNGEE. This CDR3 is built from 13 residues. The CDR3: CASSVGTGGEQYF. In nucleotides, the CDR3 is TGTGCCAGCAGCGTAGGGACAGGGGGAGAGCAGTACTTC.

J is TRBJ2-7 and V is TRBV5-5, with TRBD2 as a possible D gene (5 bases). Per the germline V gene, CDR1 is SGHKS and CDR2 is YYEKEE (reference sequence). Trimming left V 0 bases short and J 6 bases short, with 13 bases between. The CDR3 has 14 amino acids. Here the CDR3 DNA reads TGTGCCAGCAGCTTGGCCGTGGGAGCTCGCGAGCAGTACTTC. It codes for CASSLAVGAREQYF.

This clone has just one count. The chain recombines TRBV30 with TRBJ1-1, with no clear D. The V end lost 4 bases, the J end lost 0 bases, and 3 bases lay between the germline ends. The length of the CDR3 is 11 residues. Germline CDR1 is GTSNPN and CDR2 is SVGIG (reference sequence). The CDR3 sequence is CAWTVNTEAFF. The CDR3 DNA follows: TGTGCCTGGACGGTGAACACTGAAGCTTTCTTT.

The chain links TRBV5-1 to TRBJ2-7, with a tentative D call TRBD1 (5 bases). Germline CDR1 is SGHRS and CDR2 is YFSETQ. This CDR3 contains 14 residues. Trimming removed 2 bases at V and 3 bases at J, with 12 bases between. This CDR3 reads CASSLEGVDYEQYF. The DNA for the CDR3 is TGCGCCAGCAGCTTAGAAGGGGTGGACTACGAGCAGTACTTC.

The V call is TRBV6-1, the J call TRBJ2-3; D is perhaps TRBD1 (6 bases). Trimming cost V 2 bases and J 0 bases, with 12 bases left between them. Germline V lookup: CDR1 MNHNS, CDR2 SASEGT. The CDR3 has 16 residues. The CDR3 DNA reads TGTGCCAGCAGTGAACGTCCGGGGACAAGCACAGATACGCAGTATTTT. This encodes CASSERPGTSTDTQYF.

The chain recombines TRBV20-1 with TRBJ1-3; D is ambiguous. The V and J ends lost 3 bases and 4 bases respectively, with 4 bases between them. The germline CDR1 and CDR2 sequences are DFQATT and SNEGSKA (reference sequence). The CDR3 consists of 11 residues. CDR3: CSASYGNTIYF. CDR3 sequence (DNA): TGCAGTGCTAGCTACGGAAACACCATATATTTT.

V and J are TRBV7-2 and TRBJ1-3; D perhaps matches TRBD1 (5 bases). The CDR3 consists of 16 residues. CDR1 is SGHTA and CDR2 is FQGNSA in the germline V gene. V lost 5 bases and J 0 bases, leaving 14 bases between the germline ends. CDR3: CASSLWDSFSGNTIYF. CDR3 nucleotides: TGTGCCAGCAGCCTTTGGGACTCGTTCTCTGGAAACACCATATATTTT.

The V gene is TRBV2, the J gene TRBJ1-2, with TRBD1 identical over 9 bases. This CDR3 comprises 15 residues. The germline gives CDR1 SNHLY, CDR2 FYNNEI. Unmatched junction bases numbered 3, after V lost 4 bases and J lost 0 bases. CDR3 DNA: TGTGCCAGCAGTGCCGACAGGGGGGCTAACTATGGCTACACCTTC. It codes for CASSADRGANYGYTF.

V and J are TRBV6-6 and TRBJ2-7; D unresolved. Trimming took off 5 bases at V and 3 bases at J, with 14 bases between the two ends. The CDR3 has 14 residues. Germline V lookup: CDR1 MNHNY, CDR2 SVGAGI (reference sequence). The CDR3 sequence is CASSRPETGYEQYF. The CDR3 nucleotides read TGTGCCAGCAGTCGGCCCGAGACGGGCTACGAGCAGTACTTC.

V usage is TRBV4-3 and J usage is TRBJ1-1; tentative D call: TRBD1 (6 bases). Trimming pared 0 bases from V and 1 base from J, leaving 15 bases between. The CDR3 is 17 residues long. CDR1 and CDR2 from the germline V gene are LGHNA and YSLEER. CDR3 in amino acids: CASSQEWAGASNTEAFF. For the CDR3, the DNA is TGCGCCAGCAGCCAAGAATGGGCAGGGGCGTCGAACACTGAAGCTTTCTTT.

This chain joins TRBV4-1 and TRBJ1-5; 8 nucleotides line up with TRBD1. The CDR3 consists of 16 residues. The V gene's germline CDR1 is MGHRA and CDR2 YSYEKL. Trimming cost V 5 bases and J 4 bases; bases outside gene matches: 10. In DNA form, the CDR3 reads TGCGCCAGCAGCTGGGGAACAGGGGGGAGTAATCAGCCCCAGCATTTT. Its translation: CASSWGTGGSNQPQHF.

The table lists this clone with a few counts. The gene calls are TRBV5-4 and TRBJ2-7; weak D call: TRBD2 (5 bases). This CDR3 contains 14 residues. The V end was cut by 3 bases, the J end by 5 bases, with 15 bases between. Germline loops: CDR1 SGHNT, CDR2 YYREEE (reference sequence). The CDR3 here is CASSSDGVVDEQYF. In nucleotides, the CDR3 is TGTGCCAGCAGCTCGGACGGGGTTGTCGACGAGCAGTACTTC. Combining the CDR3 with reference TRBV5-4 and TRBJ2-7 gives the whole variable domain ETGVTQSPTHLIKTRGQQVTLRCSSQSGHNTVSWYQQALGQGPQFIFQYYREEENGRGNFPPRFSGLQFPNYSSELNVNALELDDSALYLCASSSDGVVDEQYFGPGTRLTVT.

For this clone: Other DNA variants within this sample encode the same CDR3. This chain uses TRBV4-3 with TRBJ1-2, with TRBD1 matching over 8 bases. There are 14 residues in the CDR3. V shed 3 bases and J 0 bases; nucleotides not matched to a gene: 0. From germline, CDR1 is LGHNA and CDR2 YSLEER. CDR3 loop: CASSQDRANYGYTF. Written as DNA, the CDR3 is TGCGCCAGCAGCCAGGACAGGGCTAACTATGGCTACACCTTC.

The chain has TRBV10-3 and TRBJ1-5; 7 nucleotides agree with TRBD1. Germline trimming cut 4 bases from V and 7 bases from J; bases unmatched to any gene: 7. CDR1 and CDR2 from the germline V gene are ENHRY and SYGVKD. This CDR3 spans 14 amino acids. This CDR3 is CAISVEGAGQPQHF. The CDR3 DNA follows: TGTGCCATCAGTGTTGAGGGGGCCGGGCAGCCCCAGCATTTT.

The chain combines TRBV6-5 with TRBJ1-2; 10 nucleotides match TRBD1. V trimming: 5 bases; J trimming: 3 bases; junction bases outside the gene matches: 6. CDR3 length: 15 residues. CDR1 is MNHEY and CDR2 is SVGAGI in the germline V gene. CDR3 amino acids: CASSLTGGAYYGYTF. The CDR3 nucleotides are TGTGCCAGCAGTCTGACAGGGGGCGCTTACTATGGCTACACCTTC.

Note on this clone: Other DNA sequences in the sample encode the same CDR3. This rearrangement joins TRBV29-1 to TRBJ1-2; unclear D gene. Trimming removed 3 bases at V and 4 bases at J, with 6 bases between. The CDR3 runs to 11 residues. Germline CDR1 and CDR2: SQVTM and ANQGSEA. The CDR3 protein is CSVEGRYGYTF. CDR3 in DNA: TGCAGCGTTGAGGGCCGCTATGGCTACACCTTC.

The V call is TRBV6-5, the J call TRBJ2-3; D is uncertain. Germline V gene lookup returns CDR1 MNHEY and CDR2 SVGAGI. Trimming cost V 10 bases and J 0 bases, with 14 bases left between them. This CDR3 is built from 14 residues. The CDR3 nucleotides read TGTGCCACCTACTCTACAGTGAGCACAGATACGCAGTATTTT. Protein sequence: CATYSTVSTDTQYF.

The chain employs TRBV12-5 and TRBJ2-7; 8 bases map to TRBD2. The trim removed 6 bases at V and 5 bases at J, leaving 6 bases unmatched. Per the germline V gene, CDR1 is LGHNT and CDR2 is FRNRAP. The CDR3 extends over 13 amino acids. CDR3 loop: CASGGTSIDEQYF. In nucleotides, the CDR3 is TGTGCTAGTGGAGGGACTAGTATCGACGAGCAGTACTTC.

This clone has just one count. DNA of the CDR3: TGTGCCAGCAGCTCCAGAAATAACTATGGCTACACCTTC. Translation gives CASSSRNNYGYTF. V is TRBV7-2 and J is TRBJ1-2; D not certain. The CDR3 runs to 13 residues. Germline-derived CDR1 and CDR2 are SGHTA and FQGNSA. The V and J ends lost 4 bases and 1 base respectively, with 7 bases between them.